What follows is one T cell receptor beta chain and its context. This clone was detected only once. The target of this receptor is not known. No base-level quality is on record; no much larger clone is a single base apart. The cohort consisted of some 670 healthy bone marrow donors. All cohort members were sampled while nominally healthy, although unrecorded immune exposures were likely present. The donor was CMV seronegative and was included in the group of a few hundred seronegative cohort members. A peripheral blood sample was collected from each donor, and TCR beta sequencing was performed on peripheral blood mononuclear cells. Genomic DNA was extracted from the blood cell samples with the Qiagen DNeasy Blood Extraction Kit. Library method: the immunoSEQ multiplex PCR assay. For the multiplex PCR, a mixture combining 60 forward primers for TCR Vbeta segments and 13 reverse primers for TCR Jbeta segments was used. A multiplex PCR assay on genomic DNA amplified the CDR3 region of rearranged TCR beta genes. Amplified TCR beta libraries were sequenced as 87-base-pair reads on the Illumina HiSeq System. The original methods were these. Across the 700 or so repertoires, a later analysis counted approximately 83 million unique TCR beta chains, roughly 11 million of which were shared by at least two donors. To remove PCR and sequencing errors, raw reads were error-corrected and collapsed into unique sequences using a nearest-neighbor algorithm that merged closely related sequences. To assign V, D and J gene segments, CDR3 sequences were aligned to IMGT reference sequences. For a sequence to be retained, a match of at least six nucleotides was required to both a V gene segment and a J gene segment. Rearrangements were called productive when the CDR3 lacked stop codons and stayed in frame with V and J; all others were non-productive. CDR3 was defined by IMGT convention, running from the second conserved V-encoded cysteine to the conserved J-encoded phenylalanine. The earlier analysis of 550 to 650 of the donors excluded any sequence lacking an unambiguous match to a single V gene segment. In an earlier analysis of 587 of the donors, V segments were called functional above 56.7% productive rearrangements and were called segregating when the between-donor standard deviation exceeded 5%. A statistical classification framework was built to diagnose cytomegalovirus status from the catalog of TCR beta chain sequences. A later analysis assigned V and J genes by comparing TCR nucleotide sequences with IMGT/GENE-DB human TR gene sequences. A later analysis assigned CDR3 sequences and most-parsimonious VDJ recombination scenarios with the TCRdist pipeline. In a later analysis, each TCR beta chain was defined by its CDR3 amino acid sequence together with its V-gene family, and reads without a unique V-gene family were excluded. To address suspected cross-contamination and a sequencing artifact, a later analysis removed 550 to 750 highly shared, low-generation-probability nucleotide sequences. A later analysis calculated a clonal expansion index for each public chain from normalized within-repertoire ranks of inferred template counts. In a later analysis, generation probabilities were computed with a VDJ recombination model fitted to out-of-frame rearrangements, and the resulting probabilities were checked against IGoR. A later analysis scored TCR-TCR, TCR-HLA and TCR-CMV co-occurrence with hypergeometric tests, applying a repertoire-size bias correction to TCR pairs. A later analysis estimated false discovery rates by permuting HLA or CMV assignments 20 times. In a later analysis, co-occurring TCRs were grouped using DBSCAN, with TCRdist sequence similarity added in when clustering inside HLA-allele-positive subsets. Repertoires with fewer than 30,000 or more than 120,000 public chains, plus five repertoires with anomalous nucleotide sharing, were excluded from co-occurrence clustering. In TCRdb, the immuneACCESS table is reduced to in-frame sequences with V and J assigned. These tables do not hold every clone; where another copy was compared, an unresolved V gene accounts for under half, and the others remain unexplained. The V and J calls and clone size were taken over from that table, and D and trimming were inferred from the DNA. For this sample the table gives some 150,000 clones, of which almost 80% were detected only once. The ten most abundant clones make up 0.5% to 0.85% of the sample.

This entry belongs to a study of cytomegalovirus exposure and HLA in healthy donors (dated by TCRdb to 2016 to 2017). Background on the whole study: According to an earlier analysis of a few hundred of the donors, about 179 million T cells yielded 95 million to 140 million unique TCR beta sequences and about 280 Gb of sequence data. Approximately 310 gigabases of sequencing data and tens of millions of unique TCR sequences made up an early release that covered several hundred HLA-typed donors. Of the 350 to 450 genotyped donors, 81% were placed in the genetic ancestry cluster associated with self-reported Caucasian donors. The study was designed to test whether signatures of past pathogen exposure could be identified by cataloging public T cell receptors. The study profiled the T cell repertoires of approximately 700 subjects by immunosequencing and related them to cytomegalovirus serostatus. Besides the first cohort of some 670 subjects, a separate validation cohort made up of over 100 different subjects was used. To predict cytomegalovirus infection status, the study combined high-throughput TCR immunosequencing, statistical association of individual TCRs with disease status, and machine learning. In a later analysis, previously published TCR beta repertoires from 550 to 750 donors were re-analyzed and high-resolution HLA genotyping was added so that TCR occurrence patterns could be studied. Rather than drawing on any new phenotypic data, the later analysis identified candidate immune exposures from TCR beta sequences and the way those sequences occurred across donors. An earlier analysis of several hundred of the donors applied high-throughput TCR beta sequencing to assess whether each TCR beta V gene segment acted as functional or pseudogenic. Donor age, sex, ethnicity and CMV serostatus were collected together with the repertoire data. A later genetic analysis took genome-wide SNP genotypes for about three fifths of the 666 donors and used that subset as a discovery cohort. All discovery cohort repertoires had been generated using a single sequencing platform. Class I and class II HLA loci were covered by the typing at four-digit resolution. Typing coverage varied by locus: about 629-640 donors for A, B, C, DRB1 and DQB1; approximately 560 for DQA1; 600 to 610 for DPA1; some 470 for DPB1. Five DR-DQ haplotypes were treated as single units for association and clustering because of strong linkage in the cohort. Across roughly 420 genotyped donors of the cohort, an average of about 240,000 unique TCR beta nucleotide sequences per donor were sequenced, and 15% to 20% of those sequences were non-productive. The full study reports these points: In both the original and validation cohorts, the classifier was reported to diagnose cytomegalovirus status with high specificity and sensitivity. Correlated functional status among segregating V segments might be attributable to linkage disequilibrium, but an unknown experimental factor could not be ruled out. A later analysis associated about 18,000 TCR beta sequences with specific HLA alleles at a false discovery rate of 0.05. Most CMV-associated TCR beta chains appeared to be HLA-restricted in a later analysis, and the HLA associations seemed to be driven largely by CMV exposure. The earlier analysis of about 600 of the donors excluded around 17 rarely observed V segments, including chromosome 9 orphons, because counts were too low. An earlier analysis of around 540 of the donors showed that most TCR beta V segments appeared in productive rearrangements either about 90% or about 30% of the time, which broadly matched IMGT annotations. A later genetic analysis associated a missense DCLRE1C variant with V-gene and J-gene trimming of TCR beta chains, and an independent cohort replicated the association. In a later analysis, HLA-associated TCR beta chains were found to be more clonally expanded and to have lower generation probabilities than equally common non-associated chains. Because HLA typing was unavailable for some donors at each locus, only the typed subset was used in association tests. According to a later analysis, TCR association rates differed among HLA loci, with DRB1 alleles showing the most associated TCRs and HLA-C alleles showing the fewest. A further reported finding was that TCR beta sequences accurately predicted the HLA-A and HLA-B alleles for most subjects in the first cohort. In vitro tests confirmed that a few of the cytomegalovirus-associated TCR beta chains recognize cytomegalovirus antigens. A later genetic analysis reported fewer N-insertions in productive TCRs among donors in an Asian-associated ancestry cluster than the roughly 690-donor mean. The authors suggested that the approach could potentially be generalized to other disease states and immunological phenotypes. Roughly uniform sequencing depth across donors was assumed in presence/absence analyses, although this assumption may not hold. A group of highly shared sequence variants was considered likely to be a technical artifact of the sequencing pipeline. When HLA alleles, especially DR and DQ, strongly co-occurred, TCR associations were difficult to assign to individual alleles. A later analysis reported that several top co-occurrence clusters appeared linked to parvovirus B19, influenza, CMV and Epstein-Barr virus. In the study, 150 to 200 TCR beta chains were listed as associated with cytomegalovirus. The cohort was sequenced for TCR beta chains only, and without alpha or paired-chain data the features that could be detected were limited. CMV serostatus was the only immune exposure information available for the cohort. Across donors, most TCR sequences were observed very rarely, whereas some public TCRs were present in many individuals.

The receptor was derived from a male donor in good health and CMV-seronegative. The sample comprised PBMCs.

The CDR3 in this case is CASRGLAGEGYNEQFF. Read as DNA, the sequence is TGTGCCAGCAGGGGACTAGCGGGGGAAGGGTACAATGAGCAGTTCTTC. The chain uses TRBV6-6 and TRBJ2-1; TRBD2 fits 14 bases in the junction. The germline V end is reduced by 6 bases and the J end by 4 bases; junction bases left unmatched: 5. Taken from cysteine to phenylalanine, the CDR3 has 16 residues. Kept here is only the CDR3 DNA, which spans 48 bases and is read in frame from base 1. CDR1 and CDR2, per the germline V gene (reference sequence), are MNHNY and SVGAGI.